This TCR beta chain was recorded in a study of human T cells and chemical hapten exposure. Study-wide background: The use of 2% DPC on roughly 2 cm by roughly 2 cm of upper inner arm skin constituted sensitization. Once 0.01% DPC had been applied to the upper back by patch test, readings were taken at 6 days.

Time point meaning: patch test 2, 6 weeks after DPC sensitization. As to treatment: therapeutic diphenylcyclopropenone sensitization with weekly scalp DPC. Germline values: CDR1 KGHDR, CDR2 SFDVKD. With 9 bases removed from V and 5 bases from J, the gap between germline ends came to 9 bases. The CDR3 covers 11 residues. TCRdb reanalysed the RACE reads using MiXCR and keeps one entry per CDR3 protein. The repertoire has around 130,000 distinct CDR3 sequences, about 10% of them found once; the top ten carry less than 1.5%. This clonotype was seen a few times. Sequenced material: whole blood, taken in connection with sensitization to the hapten diphenylcyclopropenone (DPC). The J gene is TRBJ1-1, the V gene TRBV24-1, with D uncertain. The clonotype comes from a woman between 50 and 59 years old with alopecia areata. Some clones in this sample may be carry-over from other donors' samples. The CDR3 DNA reads as TGTGCCACCGGGCTAGCAACTGAAGCTTTCTTT. Protein product: CATGLATEAFF.